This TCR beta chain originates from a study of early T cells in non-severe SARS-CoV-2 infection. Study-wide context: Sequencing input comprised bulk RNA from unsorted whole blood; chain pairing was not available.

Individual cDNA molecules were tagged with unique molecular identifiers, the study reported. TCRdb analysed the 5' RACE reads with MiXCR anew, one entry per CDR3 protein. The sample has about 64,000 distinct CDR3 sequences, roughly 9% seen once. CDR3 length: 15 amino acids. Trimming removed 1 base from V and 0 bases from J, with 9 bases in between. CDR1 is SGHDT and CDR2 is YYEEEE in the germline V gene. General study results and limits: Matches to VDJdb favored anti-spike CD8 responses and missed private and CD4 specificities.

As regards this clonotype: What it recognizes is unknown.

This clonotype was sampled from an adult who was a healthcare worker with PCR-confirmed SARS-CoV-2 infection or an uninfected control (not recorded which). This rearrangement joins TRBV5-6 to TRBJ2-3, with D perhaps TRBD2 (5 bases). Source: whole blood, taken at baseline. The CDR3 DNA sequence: TGTGCCAGCAGCTTGAGACGGACTAGCACAGATACGCAGTATTTT. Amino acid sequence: CASSLRRTSTDTQYF.